A selection of T cell receptor beta chains follows, all from one sample in a study of shared clonotypes between healthy human individuals. Using immunoSEQ multiplex PCR, the repertoire was profiled, and TCRdb retains in-frame clones only, with some absent. The top ten clones hold less than 0.3% of a sample with fewer than 850,000 clones, 96% of them seen once. The sample comprised naive CD8+ T cells sorted from blood. The receptors shown here come from a young man in good health. CDR3s include the opening cysteine and the closing phenylalanine or tryptophan. Each record gives: V gene, J gene, clone size, D gene, CDR3 DNA, CDR3 protein. A D gene is named only where the DNA matches it firmly. The size entry is marked missing in some rows and otherwise reads once, few, many or a size class.

V: TRBV5-4
J: TRBJ2-3
size: .
D: .
DNA: TGTGCCAGCAGCTTGTCGGGCGGGGGCACAGATACGCAGTATTTT
CDR3: CASSLSGGGTDTQYF

V: TRBV4-1
J: TRBJ1-3
size: .
D: TRBD1
DNA: TGCGCCAGCAGCCAAGGGACAGGAGGCTCTGGAAACACCATATATTTT
CDR3: CASSQGTGGSGNTIYF

V: TRBV7-9
J: TRBJ2-3
size: .
D: TRBD1
DNA: TGTGCCAGCAGCTTAACAGGGGTTGGCACAGATACGCAGTATTTT
CDR3: CASSLTGVGTDTQYF

V: TRBV10-1
J: TRBJ2-3
size: .
D: .
DNA: TGCGCCAGCAGCGGACCCGCGCCGGCTAGGTACACAGATACGCAGTATTTT
CDR3: CASSGPAPARYTDTQYF

V: TRBV9
J: TRBJ2-2
size: .
D: .
DNA: TGTGCCAGCAGCCCAGGGAGTGTGAACACCGGGGAGCTGTTTTTT
CDR3: CASSPGSVNTGELFF

V: TRBV7-2
J: TRBJ2-7
size: .
D: TRBD1
DNA: TGTGCCAGCAGCTGGAGACAGGGGACCTCCTACGAGCAGTACTTC
CDR3: CASSWRQGTSYEQYF

V: TRBV7-8
J: TRBJ2-1
size: once
D: .
DNA: TGTGCCAGCAGCTTAGTGTCCGGGTTACACAATGAGCAGTTCTTC
CDR3: CASSLVSGLHNEQFF

V: TRBV19
J: TRBJ2-3
size: .
D: TRBD2
DNA: TGTGCCAGTAGTATGGGCCCACGAACTAGCGGGGCGGTAGATACGCAGTATTTT
CDR3: CASSMGPRTSGAVDTQYF

V: TRBV28
J: TRBJ2-7
size: .
D: .
DNA: .
CDR3: CASSTSRRRITGEQYF

V: TRBV4-3
J: TRBJ2-2
size: .
D: TRBD2
DNA: TGCGCCAGCAGCCATGCCTTAGCGGGGCGCGTCGGGGAGCTGTTTTTT
CDR3: CASSHALAGRVGELFF